Listed here are 31 T cell receptor beta chains from one sample, sequenced in a study of blood T cell repertoires in COVID-19. Here immunoSEQ multiplex PCR was the method, and the copy in TCRdb shows in-frame clones only, minus some. The sample shows 250,000 or so clones, approximately 81% of them seen only once. Sequencing was done on a sample of peripheral blood. These receptors were taken from a man in his 60s with acute or convalescent COVID-19.

The gene calls are TRBV5-1 and TRBJ2-1; 7 nucleotides agree with TRBD1. Germline CDR1 and CDR2: SGHRS and YFSETQ. The CDR3 is 15 amino acids. V shed 4 bases, J shed 3 bases, and the junction held 7 bases outside the gene matches. CDR3: CASSTTGQNYNEQFF. The DNA for the CDR3 is TGCGCCAGCAGCACAACGGGACAGAACTACAATGAGCAGTTCTTC.

This clone showed up just a few times. This chain uses TRBV29-1 with TRBJ1-5, with D maybe TRBD1 (5 bases). Germline V gene lookup returns CDR1 SQVTM and CDR2 ANQGSEA. Trimming took 3 bases from V and 6 from J, leaving 12 bases between them. This CDR3 spans 13 amino acids. The CDR3 is CSVDSGVGQPQHF. The CDR3 nucleotides read TGCAGCGTTGATTCGGGGGTCGGTCAGCCCCAGCATTTT.

The chain carries TRBV5-1 and TRBJ2-5, with 7 bases aligning to TRBD1. V gave up 4 bases and J gave up 4 bases; unmatched junction bases: 7. The V gene's germline CDR1 is SGHRS and CDR2 YFSETQ. This CDR3 is 14 amino acids long. The CDR3 reads CASSPGQPPETQYF. The CDR3 region has the DNA TGCGCCAGCAGCCCGGGACAGCCACCAGAGACCCAGTACTTC.

This clone was counted between two and nine times. CDR3 DNA: TGTGCCACCAACCATCCCCAGGCCATTAACTATGGCTACACCTTC. Amino acid sequence: CATNHPQAINYGYTF. The chain links TRBV6-5 to TRBJ1-2; D gene uncertain. The CDR3 is 15 residues long. V was clipped by 10 bases and J by 1 base, with 19 bases between them. The germline V gene encodes CDR1 MNHEY and CDR2 SVGAGI.

The genes are TRBV10-3 and TRBJ2-1; 11 nucleotides align to TRBD2. The CDR3 spans 15 residues. Trimming at V came to 4 bases and at J to 6 bases, leaving 5 bases not matched to a gene. The germline V gene encodes CDR1 ENHRY and CDR2 SYGVKD. CDR3 bases: TGTGCCATCAGTGGAGGACTAGCGGGCCCCAATGAGCAGTTCTTC. Translating it yields CAISGGLAGPNEQFF.

CDR3: CASSSHNSGANVLTF. Here the CDR3 DNA reads TGCGCCAGCAGCTCCCACAACTCTGGGGCCAACGTCCTGACTTTC. The J gene is TRBJ2-6, the V gene TRBV5-1; D gene unclear. V lost 3 bases and J lost 0, with 7 bases in between. Germline CDR1 and CDR2: SGHRS and YFSETQ. This CDR3 contains 15 residues.

CDR3 in DNA: TGTGCCAGCAGTGATAGGGGCACTGAAGCTTTCTTT. This translates into CASSDRGTEAFF. This rearrangement joins TRBV25-1 to TRBJ1-1, with D perhaps matching TRBD1 (5 bases). The germline V and J ends were trimmed by 3 bases and 4 bases, with 6 bases remaining between them. The V gene's germline CDR1 is MGHDK and CDR2 SYGVNS. CDR3 length: 12 amino acids.

The count of this clone is one. This chain connects TRBV9 to TRBJ2-3, with D unclear. The V gene lost 0 bases and the J gene lost 0 bases, with 8 bases spanning the gap. The CDR3 has 15 amino acids. Germline V gene sequence: CDR1 SGDLS, CDR2 YYNGEE. CDR3: CASSVAQTSTDTQYF. The DNA for the CDR3 is TGTGCCAGCAGCGTAGCCCAAACTAGCACAGATACGCAGTATTTT.

The count of this clone is one. The J gene is TRBJ1-1, the V gene TRBV24-1; maybe TRBD1 (5 bases). V lost 7 bases, J lost 1 base, and 15 bases lay in between. CDR3 length: 15 residues. The germline gives CDR1 KGHDR, CDR2 SFDVKD. The CDR3 is CATRPRAGPNTEAFF. CDR3 DNA sequence: TGTGCCACCAGGCCCCGGGCAGGGCCGAACACTGAAGCTTTCTTT.

The V and J genes are TRBV4-1 and TRBJ2-1; 8 bases agree with TRBD2. Germline V CDR1 and CDR2: MGHRA, YSYEKL. The V and J ends lost 1 base and 6 bases, in that order; junction bases with no gene match: 8. This CDR3 is built from 16 residues. CDR3 sequence: CASSQVVGRDRNEQFF. The CDR3 DNA follows: TGCGCCAGCAGCCAAGTGGTCGGGAGGGACCGCAATGAGCAGTTCTTC.

V usage is TRBV11-2 and J usage is TRBJ2-7; 10 nucleotides agree with TRBD2. J was trimmed by 6 bases and V by 5 bases; bases with no gene match: 13. CDR3 length: 16 residues. CDR1 and CDR2 from the germline V gene are SGHAT and FQNNGV. The CDR3 spells CASSPNPAGGPGEQYF. The DNA of the CDR3 is TGTGCCAGCAGCCCAAACCCAGCGGGAGGGCCGGGCGAGCAGTACTTC.

The CDR3 region has the DNA TGTGCCAGCACCTTCGGCAGCGCCTACGAGCAGTACTTC. Translated, it gives CASTFGSAYEQYF. The chain carries TRBV28 and TRBJ2-7; D not certain. Trimming shortened V by 7 bases and J by 2 bases, and 12 bases separated the two germline ends. CDR1 and CDR2 (germline): MDHEN, SYDVKM. The CDR3 is made up of 13 amino acids.

The rearrangement links TRBV4-3 to TRBJ1-5; D is undetermined. V dropped 0 bases and J dropped 4 bases, with 10 bases sitting between them. Germline values: CDR1 LGHNA, CDR2 YSLEER. The CDR3 runs 15 residues. CDR3 bases: TGCGCCAGCAGCCAAGATCCAGGTAGGAATCAGCCCCAGCATTTT. This translates into CASSQDPGRNQPQHF.

The chain employs TRBV4-3 and TRBJ1-4; D possibly corresponds to TRBD1 (5 bases). Germline loops: CDR1 LGHNA, CDR2 YSLEER. V shed 4 bases and J shed 2 bases, with 14 bases lying between them. The CDR3 extends over 16 amino acids. CDR3 residues: CASSRALTVTNEKLFF. As DNA, the CDR3 is TGCGCCAGCAGCCGCGCTTTGACAGTTACTAATGAAAAACTGTTTTTT.

This chain connects TRBV23-1 to TRBJ1-5; D remains ambiguous. TRBV23-1 has ORF status, its function being uncertain. The V end was cut by 0 bases, the J end by 0 bases, with 18 bases between. The CDR3 totals 19 residues. CDR3 amino acids: CASSQSRHSPYISNQPQHF. The CDR3 region has the DNA TGCGCCAGCAGTCAATCGAGACATTCCCCGTACATTAGCAATCAGCCCCAGCATTTT.

This clone was seen only a few times. The same CDR3 also results from other DNA sequences found in this sample. The V and J genes are TRBV7-3 and TRBJ1-1; D not certain. Germline CDR1 is SGHTA and CDR2 is FQGTGA. The CDR3 extends over 13 amino acids. V was cut by 4 bases and J by 1 base, with 7 bases left in between. The CDR3 sequence is CASSSQENTEAFF. Written as DNA, the CDR3 is TGTGCCAGCAGCTCTCAGGAGAACACTGAAGCTTTCTTT.

The chain combines TRBV6-1 with TRBJ1-3; TRBD1 matches at 9 bases. The CDR3 contains 17 residues. CDR1 MNHNS and CDR2 SASEGT come from the germline V gene. The ends lost 4 bases at V and 2 bases at J; junction bases unmatched: 9. CDR3 nucleotides: TGTGCCAGCAGTGTAAACCCGGGACAGGGAACTGGAAACACCATATATTTT. This codes for CASSVNPGQGTGNTIYF.

The V gene is TRBV9, the J gene TRBJ1-5; tentatively, D is TRBD1 (5 bases). Germline CDR1 reads SGDLS; CDR2 reads YYNGEE. The V gene lost 4 bases and the J gene lost 3 bases, with 11 bases spanning the gap. The CDR3 totals 14 residues. As DNA, the CDR3 is TGTGCCAGCAGCTTAGGACACCTCAATCAGCCCCAGCATTTT. Its translation: CASSLGHLNQPQHF.

The V gene is TRBV18, the J gene TRBJ1-1; TRBD1 matches 12 bases. The CDR3 runs to 15 residues. Germline V CDR1 and CDR2: KGHSH, LQKENI. V was clipped by 5 bases and J by 5 bases; unmatched bases: 6. The CDR3 bases are TGTGCCAGCTCATCTGGGACAGGGGGCGGGACTGAAGCTTTCTTT. Translating gives CASSSGTGGGTEAFF.

The chain employs TRBV19 and TRBJ2-7; tentative D call: TRBD1 (7 bases). The germline gives CDR1 LNHDA, CDR2 SQIVND (reference sequence). The CDR3 loop spans 15 amino acids. V was shortened by 4 bases and J by 7 bases, with 20 bases between the two germline ends. The CDR3 spells CASSTRGTAGGEQYF. The CDR3 DNA reads TGTGCCAGTAGTACCAGGGGCACGGCAGGGGGGGAGCAGTACTTC.

This clone was seen more than once but under ten times. The J gene is TRBJ1-2, the V gene TRBV18; D not resolved. The ends were cut back, 8 bases at V and 8 bases at J, with 18 bases in the middle. Germline values: CDR1 KGHSH, CDR2 LQKENI. The length of the CDR3 is 13 residues. CDR3 in amino acids: CASLTSREAGYTF. The CDR3 region has the DNA TGTGCCAGCCTCACGTCGCGGGAGGCGGGCTACACCTTC.

DNA for the CDR3: TGTGCCAGTAGTATAATCACAGGGTTAACAGATACGCAGTATTTT. It is translated as CASSIITGLTDTQYF. The chain recombines TRBV19 with TRBJ2-3, with a weak D call TRBD1 (6 bases). CDR3 length: 15 amino acids. Looked up from germline, CDR1 is LNHDA and CDR2 is SQIVND (reference sequence). V gave up 2 bases and J gave up 3 bases, with 12 bases separating them.

This clone was recorded once. The chain recombines TRBV18 with TRBJ1-5; TRBD1 matches at 8 bases. V gave up 0 bases and J gave up 4 bases; unmatched junction bases: 8. CDR3 length: 17 residues. The germline V gene encodes CDR1 KGHSH and CDR2 LQKENI. This CDR3 is CASSPPNRGYGNQPQHF. For the CDR3, the DNA is TGTGCCAGCTCACCACCAAACAGGGGGTATGGGAATCAGCCCCAGCATTTT.

The chain employs TRBV4-2 and TRBJ2-2, with D possibly matching TRBD1 (6 bases). The V gene's germline CDR1 is LGHNA and CDR2 YNFKEQ. Trimming stripped 2 bases from V and 8 bases from J, with 18 bases between. The CDR3 length is 16 residues. The CDR3 protein is CASSQPRQDLTGELFF. In nucleotides, the CDR3 is TGTGCCAGCAGCCAACCACGACAGGACCTGACTGGGGAGCTGTTTTTT.

This clone was recorded a few times. The rearrangement joins TRBV5-1 to TRBJ1-6, with TRBD1 identical over 7 bases. This CDR3 has 15 residues. Germline values: CDR1 SGHRS, CDR2 YFSETQ. The ends lost 0 bases at V and 9 bases at J; junction bases unmatched: 6. The CDR3 DNA is TGCGCCAGCAGCTTGGCTCCAGGGGGAGTTTCACCCCTCCACTTT. Protein product: CASSLAPGGVSPLHF. Full variable domain (outside the CDR3, taken from reference TRBV5-1 and TRBJ1-6): KAGVTQTPRYLIKTRGQQVTLSCSPISGHRSVSWYQQTPGQGLQFLFEYFSETQRNKGNFPGRFSGRQFSNSRSEMNVSTLELGDSALYLCASSLAPGGVSPLHFGNGTRLTVT.

This clone was recorded many times. The chain joins TRBV18 to TRBJ1-3, with no clear D. V was shortened by 0 bases and J by 8 bases, with 14 bases between the two germline ends. The CDR3 runs 15 residues. Germline V lookup: CDR1 KGHSH, CDR2 LQKENI. The CDR3 loop reads CASSPPEFPGHTIYF. The CDR3 region has the DNA TGTGCCAGCTCACCACCGGAGTTCCCCGGTCACACCATATATTTT.

This chain links TRBV11-2 with TRBJ1-1; D ambiguous. The CDR3 contains 14 residues. Trimming pared 4 bases from V and 4 bases from J, leaving 13 bases between. Germline CDR1 SGHAT, CDR2 FQNNGV. The CDR3 loop reads CASSSGPGSTEAFF. The CDR3 nucleotides read TGTGCCAGCAGCTCCGGACCTGGGAGCACTGAAGCTTTCTTT.

The J gene is TRBJ2-3, the V gene TRBV2; TRBD1 might be the D (6 bases). Trimming left V 9 bases short and J 8 bases short, with 15 bases between. The CDR3 is 12 amino acids. Germline V gene lookup returns CDR1 SNHLY and CDR2 FYNNEI. The CDR3 reads CASNTGQGTQYF. The CDR3 region has the DNA TGTGCCAGTAACACAGGGCAAGGTACGCAGTATTTT.

The chain has TRBV5-1 and TRBJ1-1; D remains unclear. CDR1 and CDR2 from the germline V gene are SGHRS and YFSETQ. The V end lost 2 bases, the J end lost 1 base, and 15 bases lay between the germline ends. The CDR3 extends over 16 amino acids. CDR3 nucleotides: TGCGCCAGCAGCTTAGGACTGGAGAGAGCGAACACTGAAGCTTTCTTT. It yields the protein CASSLGLERANTEAFF.

V is TRBV2 and J is TRBJ1-2, with 9 bases fitting TRBD1. The length of the CDR3 is 14 residues. Germline loops: CDR1 SNHLY, CDR2 FYNNEI. The V gene end was trimmed by 6 bases and the J gene end by 5 bases; junction bases not matched to a gene: 7. The CDR3 DNA follows: TGTGCCAGCAGGGGGACAGGGTGGGCTTATGGCTACACCTTC. This encodes CASRGTGWAYGYTF.

This chain connects TRBV7-8 to TRBJ2-1; 8 nucleotides align to TRBD2. This CDR3 spans 15 amino acids. Germline CDR1 and CDR2: SGHVS and FQNEAQ. Trimming at V came to 1 base and at J to 2 bases, leaving 1 base not matched to a gene. The CDR3 spells CASSLGTSTYNEQFF. The CDR3 DNA reads as TGTGCCAGCAGCTTAGGGACTAGCACCTACAATGAGCAGTTCTTC.